What follows are 17 T cell receptor beta chains derived from one specimen sequenced in a study of blood T cell repertoires in COVID-19. Some clones are missing from TCRdb's copy, which holds only in-frame ones; the method was immunoSEQ multiplex PCR. The repertoire has 100,000 to 150,000 clones, 85% to 90% of them found once; the top ten carry more than 1.5%. Material: peripheral blood. These TCRs come from a human donor in a cohort sampled during active COVID-19.

The V and J genes are TRBV28 and TRBJ1-5, with D possibly matching TRBD1 (6 bases). Germline CDR1 reads MDHEN; CDR2 reads SYDVKM. V shed 7 bases and J shed 5 bases, with 12 bases lying between them. The length of the CDR3 is 13 residues. The DNA for the CDR3 is TGTGCCAGCAACAGGGAAGTGGATCAGCCCCAGCATTTT. Its translation is CASNREVDQPQHF.

This clone has just a few counts. This sequence joins TRBV7-8 and TRBJ1-5, with TRBD1 identical over 12 bases. Germline V gene sequence: CDR1 SGHVS, CDR2 FQNEAQ. This CDR3 region has 15 residues. V was clipped by 6 bases and J by 6 bases; unmatched bases: 6. The CDR3 is CASSLGQGAGQPQHF. CDR3 sequence (DNA): TGTGCCAGCAGTTTGGGACAGGGGGCAGGTCAGCCCCAGCATTTT.

A note on this clone: Since a much larger clone is just one base distant, this may be a read error. The V gene is TRBV7-9, the J gene TRBJ1-1; TRBD1 is a possible D gene (6 bases). Trimming left V 5 bases short and J 5 bases short, with 9 bases between. Germline V gene lookup returns CDR1 SEHNR and CDR2 FQNEAQ (reference sequence). The CDR3 has 12 amino acids. CDR3 bases: TGTGCCAGCAGCGTCACAGGGACTGAAGCTTTCTTT. Protein: CASSVTGTEAFF.

Concerning this clone: This CDR3 is also generated by other DNA sequences in the sample. The chain combines TRBV29-1 with TRBJ1-1; D is ambiguous. Trimming shortened V by 4 bases and J by 4 bases, and 10 bases separated the two germline ends. Per germline, CDR1 SQVTM and CDR2 ANQGSEA. CDR3 size: 12 residues. The CDR3 reads CSVVEGGTEAFF. The CDR3 DNA follows: TGCAGCGTTGTTGAGGGAGGCACTGAAGCTTTCTTT.

This chain connects TRBV7-2 to TRBJ1-2; a possible D gene is TRBD1 (5 bases). The CDR3 covers 17 residues. V dropped 4 bases and J dropped 5 bases, with 23 bases sitting between them. The germline V gene encodes CDR1 SGHTA and CDR2 FQGNSA. For the CDR3, the DNA is TGTGCCAGCAGCTCGACGACAGCCTCCGCAAGTTTGTATGGCTACACCTTC. Amino acids: CASSSTTASASLYGYTF. The variable domain in full, completed from reference TRBV7-2 and TRBJ1-2, reads GAGVSQSPSNKVTEKGKDVELRCDPISGHTALYWYRQSLGQGLEFLIYFQGNSAPDKSGLPSDRFSAERTGGSVSTLTIQRTQQEDSAVYLCASSSTTASASLYGYTFGSGTRLTVV.

The sample holds many counts of this clone. The rearrangement joins TRBV16 to TRBJ2-7; TRBD2 matches 8 bases. Germline CDR1 and CDR2: KGHSY and FQNENV. The CDR3 has 15 residues. The J segment lost 2 bases and the V segment lost 6 bases, leaving 9 bases of the junction unmatched. The CDR3 reads CASSPSGSWAYEQYF. The CDR3 DNA sequence: TGTGCCAGCAGTCCAAGCGGGAGTTGGGCCTACGAGCAGTACTTC.

The chain carries TRBV29-1 and TRBJ2-1; 10 bases align to TRBD2. With 0 bases clipped from V and 0 bases from J, the junction kept 11 bases outside the gene matches. Germline CDR1 SQVTM, CDR2 ANQGSEA. The CDR3 consists of 19 residues. CDR3 sequence reads: CSVEDRGAGGKVSYNEQFF. For the CDR3, the DNA is TGCAGCGTTGAAGATAGGGGAGCGGGAGGGAAAGTCTCCTACAATGAGCAGTTCTTC.

V is TRBV10-1 and J is TRBJ1-1, with a possible D match to TRBD1 (6 bases). Deletions cut 2 bases from V and 5 bases from J, with 15 bases between. The CDR3 runs 15 residues. Germline CDR1 and CDR2: WNHNN and SYGVQD (reference sequence). CDR3: CASSETQGLGTEAFF. CDR3 nucleotides: TGCGCCAGCAGTGAGACACAGGGCCTCGGGACTGAAGCTTTCTTT.

Here the CDR3 DNA reads TGTGCCACCGAATCAGCGGATGTCACAGATACGCAGTATTTT. It codes for CATESADVTDTQYF. The chain couples TRBV6-5 to TRBJ2-3; D is perhaps TRBD2 (5 bases). Trimming cost V 10 bases and J 2 bases, with 16 bases left between them. This CDR3 is built from 14 residues. Per the germline V gene, CDR1 is MNHEY and CDR2 is SVGAGI.

The chain employs TRBV3-1 (or the pseudogene TRBV3-2) and TRBJ2-7; D is undetermined. V was trimmed by 3 bases and J by 0 bases, leaving 12 bases between them. The CDR3 covers 15 residues. Germline lookup yields CDR1 LGHDT and CDR2 YNNKEL (reference sequence). The CDR3 sequence: CASSHASHYSYEQYF. The CDR3 nucleotides read TGTGCCAGCAGCCACGCTAGTCATTACTCCTACGAGCAGTACTTC.

The chain carries TRBV28 and TRBJ1-6, with 9 bases that match TRBD1. V shed 3 bases, J shed 7 bases, and the junction held 1 base outside the gene matches. Germline V lookup: CDR1 MDHEN, CDR2 SYDVKM. The CDR3 covers 14 residues. CDR3: CASSFGTGNSPLHF. The CDR3, as DNA: TGTGCCAGCAGTTTCGGGACAGGGAATTCACCCCTCCACTTT.

V and J are TRBV14 and TRBJ1-2; D is perhaps TRBD1 (5 bases). The CDR3 runs 13 residues. V lost 0 bases and J 7 bases, leaving 9 bases between the germline ends. Germline CDR1 is SGHDN and CDR2 is FVKESK. CDR3 loop: CASSQDRVGGYTF. Here the CDR3 DNA reads TGTGCCAGCAGCCAAGACAGGGTTGGTGGCTACACCTTC.

The rearrangement links TRBV28 to TRBJ2-7; D ambiguous. Per germline, CDR1 MDHEN and CDR2 SYDVKM. This CDR3 is built from 12 residues. Trimming stripped 6 bases from V and 3 bases from J, with 9 bases between. The CDR3 loop is CASRALNYEQYF. As DNA, the CDR3 is TGTGCCAGCAGAGCATTAAACTACGAGCAGTACTTC.

The rearrangement links TRBV11-2 to TRBJ2-1; D is perhaps TRBD2 (5 bases). The germline CDR1 and CDR2 sequences are SGHAT and FQNNGV. This CDR3 region has 15 residues. Between the trimmed V and J ends, which lost 3 bases and 9 bases, there was a span of 18 bases. The CDR3: CASSLGLWTSGEQFF. In nucleotides, the CDR3 is TGTGCCAGCAGCTTGGGCCTGTGGACCAGCGGTGAGCAGTTCTTC.

The CDR3 is CASSQLTEATNEKLFF. The DNA for the CDR3 is TGTGCCAGCAGCCAATTGACAGAAGCAACTAATGAAAAACTGTTTTTT. This chain connects TRBV2 to TRBJ1-4; possibly TRBD1 for D (5 bases). The CDR3 runs to 16 residues. V lost 6 bases, J lost 0 bases, and 14 bases lay in between. Germline values: CDR1 SNHLY, CDR2 FYNNEI.

The gene calls are TRBV6-1 and TRBJ1-1; tentative D call: TRBD1 (6 bases). CDR3 length: 13 amino acids. Germline V gives CDR1 MNHNS, CDR2 SASEGT. The V and J ends lost 2 bases and 11 bases respectively, with 15 bases between them. The CDR3 DNA reads TGTGCCAGCAGTGAAAGAAGGACAGACGTTGCTTTCTTT. Residues: CASSERRTDVAFF.

The rearrangement uses TRBV9 and TRBJ2-3; possibly TRBD2 for D (5 bases). From germline, CDR1 is SGDLS and CDR2 YYNGEE. The CDR3 consists of 14 residues. V was shortened by 1 base and J by 3 bases, with 9 bases between the two germline ends. The CDR3 protein is CASSVSGNTDTQYF. CDR3 DNA: TGTGCCAGCAGCGTATCGGGGAATACAGATACGCAGTATTTT.